This T cell receptor (beta chain) was profiled in a study of T cells in tuberculosis. Using immunoSEQ multiplex PCR, the repertoire was profiled, and TCRdb retains in-frame clones only, with some absent. Here the sample spans roughly 34,000 clones, 85% to 95% being singletons. Trimming pared 3 bases from V and 8 bases from J, leaving 11 bases between. CDR3 length: 13 amino acids. Germline V gene data show CDR1 as LNHDA and CDR2 as SQIVND (reference sequence). Sequencing was done on a sample of PBMCs. The chain carries TRBV19 and TRBJ1-3; TRBD1 might be the D (6 bases). This clonotype was obtained from a donor aged 5 to 30 with latent tuberculosis or without tuberculosis infection. Some clones in this sample may be carry-over from other donors' samples. CDR3 coding DNA: TGTGCCAGTAGTATGGGACATCGGGACACCATATATTTT. Translation gives CASSMGHRDTIYF.